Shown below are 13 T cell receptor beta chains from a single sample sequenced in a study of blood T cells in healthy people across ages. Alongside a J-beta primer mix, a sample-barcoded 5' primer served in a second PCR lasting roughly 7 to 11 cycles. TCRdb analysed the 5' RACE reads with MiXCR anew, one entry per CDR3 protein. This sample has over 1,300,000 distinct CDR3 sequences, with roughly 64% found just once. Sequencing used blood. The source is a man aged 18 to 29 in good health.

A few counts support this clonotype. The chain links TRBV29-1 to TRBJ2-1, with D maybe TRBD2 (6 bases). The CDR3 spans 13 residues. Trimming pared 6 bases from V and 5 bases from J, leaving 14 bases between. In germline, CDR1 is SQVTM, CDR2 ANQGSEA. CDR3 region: CSVGLLANNEQFF. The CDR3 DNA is TGCAGCGTGGGGCTACTAGCAAACAATGAGCAGTTCTTC.

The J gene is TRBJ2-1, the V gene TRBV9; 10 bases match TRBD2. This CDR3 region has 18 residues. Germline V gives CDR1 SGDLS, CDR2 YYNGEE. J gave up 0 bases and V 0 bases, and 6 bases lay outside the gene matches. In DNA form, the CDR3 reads TGTGCCAGCAGCGTAGGGTCTAGCGGGAGATTCTCCTACAATGAGCAGTTCTTC. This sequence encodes CASSVGSSGRFSYNEQFF. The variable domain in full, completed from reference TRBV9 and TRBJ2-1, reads DSGVTQTPKHLITATGQRVTLRCSPRSGDLSVYWYQQSLDQGLQFLIQYYNGEERAKGNILERFSAQQFPDLHSELNLSSLELGDSALYFCASSVGSSGRFSYNEQFFGPGTRLTVL.

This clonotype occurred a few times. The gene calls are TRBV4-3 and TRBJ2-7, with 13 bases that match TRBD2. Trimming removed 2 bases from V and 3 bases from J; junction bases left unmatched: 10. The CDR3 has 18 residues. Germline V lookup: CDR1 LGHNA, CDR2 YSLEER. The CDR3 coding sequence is TGCGCCAGCAGCCAATTTGCCCCAGGGACTAGCGGGGACTACGAGCAGTACTTC. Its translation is CASSQFAPGTSGDYEQYF.

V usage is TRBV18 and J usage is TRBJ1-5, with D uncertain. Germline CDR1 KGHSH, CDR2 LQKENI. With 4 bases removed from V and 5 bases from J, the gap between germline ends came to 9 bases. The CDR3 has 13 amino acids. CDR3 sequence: CASSRGLDQPQHF. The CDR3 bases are TGTGCCAGCTCACGCGGGTTGGATCAGCCCCAGCATTTT.

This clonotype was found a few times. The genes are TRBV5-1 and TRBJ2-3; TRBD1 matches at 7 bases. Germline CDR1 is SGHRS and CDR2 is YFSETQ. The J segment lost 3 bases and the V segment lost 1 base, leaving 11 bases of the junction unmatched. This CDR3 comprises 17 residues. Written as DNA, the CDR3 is TGCGCCAGCAGCTTGAAGACAGGGTCGATGAGGACAGATACGCAGTATTTT. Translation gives CASSLKTGSMRTDTQYF.

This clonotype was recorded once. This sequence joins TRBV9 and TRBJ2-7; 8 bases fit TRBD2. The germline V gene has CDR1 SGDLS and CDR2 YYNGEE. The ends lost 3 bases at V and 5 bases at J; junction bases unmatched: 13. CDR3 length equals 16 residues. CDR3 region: CASSGQLSGGWDEQYF. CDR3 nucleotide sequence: TGTGCCAGCAGCGGACAACTAAGCGGGGGTTGGGACGAGCAGTACTTC.

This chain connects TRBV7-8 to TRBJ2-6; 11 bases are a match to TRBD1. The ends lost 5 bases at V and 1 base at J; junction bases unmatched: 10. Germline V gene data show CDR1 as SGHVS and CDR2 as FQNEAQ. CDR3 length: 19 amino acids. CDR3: CASSPEDRGLTSGANVLTF. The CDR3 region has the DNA TGTGCCAGCAGCCCTGAGGACAGGGGGCTTACTTCTGGGGCCAACGTCCTGACTTTC. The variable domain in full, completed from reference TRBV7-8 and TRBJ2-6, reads GAGVSQSPRYKVAKRGQDVALRCDPISGHVSLFWYQQALGQGPEFLTYFQNEAQLDKSGLPSDRFFAERPEGSVSTLKIQRTQQEDSAVYLCASSPEDRGLTSGANVLTFGAGSRLTVL.

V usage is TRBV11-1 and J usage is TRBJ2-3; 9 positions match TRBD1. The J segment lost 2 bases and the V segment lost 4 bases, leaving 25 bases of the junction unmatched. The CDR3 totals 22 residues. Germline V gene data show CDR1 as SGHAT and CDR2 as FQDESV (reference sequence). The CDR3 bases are TGTGCCAGCAGCTCCCCTGCCCCCTGGACAGGGGCTCCAATCCCGTACACAGATACGCAGTATTTT. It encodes CASSSPAPWTGAPIPYTDTQYF.

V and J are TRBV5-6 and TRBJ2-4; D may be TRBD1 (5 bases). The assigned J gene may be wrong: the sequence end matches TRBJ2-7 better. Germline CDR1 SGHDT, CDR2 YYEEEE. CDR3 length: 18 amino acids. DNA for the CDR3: TGTGCCAGCAGCTTTCTTCGAACGGGTCGGCAGGGTGTTTACGAGCAGTACTTC. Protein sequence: CASSFLRTGRQGVYEQYF.

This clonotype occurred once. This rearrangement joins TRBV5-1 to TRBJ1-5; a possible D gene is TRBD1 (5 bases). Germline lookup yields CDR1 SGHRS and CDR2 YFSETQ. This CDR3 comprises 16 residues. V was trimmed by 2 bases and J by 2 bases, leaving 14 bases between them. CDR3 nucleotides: TGCGCCAGCAGCTTCCCCCTGGGAGGGGGCAATCAGCCCCAGCATTTT. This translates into CASSFPLGGGNQPQHF.

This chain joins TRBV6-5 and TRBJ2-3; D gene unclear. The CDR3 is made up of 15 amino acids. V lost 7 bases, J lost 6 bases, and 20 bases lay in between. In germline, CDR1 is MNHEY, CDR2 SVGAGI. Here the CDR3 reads CASTRVGNPTDTQYF. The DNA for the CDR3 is TGTGCCAGCACCCGGGTGGGGAACCCCACCGATACGCAGTATTTT.

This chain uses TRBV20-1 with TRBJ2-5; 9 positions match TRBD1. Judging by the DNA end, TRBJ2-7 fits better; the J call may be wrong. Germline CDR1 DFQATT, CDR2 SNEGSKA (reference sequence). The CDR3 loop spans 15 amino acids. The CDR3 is CSAGAPGQGGYEQYF. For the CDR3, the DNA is TGCAGTGCTGGAGCACCGGGACAGGGAGGCTACGAGCAGTACTTC.

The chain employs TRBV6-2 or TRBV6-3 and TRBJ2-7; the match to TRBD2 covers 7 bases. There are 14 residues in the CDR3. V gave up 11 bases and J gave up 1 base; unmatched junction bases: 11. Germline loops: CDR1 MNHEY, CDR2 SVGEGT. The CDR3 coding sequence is TGTGCCGGCCGGGGTCTAGCGGAATCCTACGAGCAGTACTTC. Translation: CAGRGLAESYEQYF.